This paragraph covers one T cell receptor beta chain sequence. Authors' methods: Estimation of nucleated cell counts relied on the amplification of reference gene primers. Measured with immunoSEQ multiplex PCR; TCRdb has only the in-frame clones, and not every one. That table furnishes V, J and clone size, whereas the DNA furnished D and trimming. The sample lists about 240,000 clones, around 82% occurring once. V dropped 4 bases and J dropped 3; count of bases not matched to a gene: 4. This CDR3 is built from 15 residues. Germline CDR1 MDHEN, CDR2 SYDVKM. This entry comes from a study of blood T cell repertoires in COVID-19. In the study overall: Acute and convalescent COVID-19 specimens originated in the United States, Italy and Spain. In each case, the material was cDNA or gDNA derived from T cells, B-cell-depleted T cells, or PBMCs.

Source material: peripheral blood. The V call is TRBV28, the J call TRBJ2-7; 12 bases agree with TRBD2. The TCR comes from a woman aged 70-85 years with acute or convalescent COVID-19. The CDR3: CASSWLAGGGYEQYF. Here the CDR3 DNA reads TGTGCCAGCAGTTGGCTAGCGGGGGGGGGCTACGAGCAGTACTTC.